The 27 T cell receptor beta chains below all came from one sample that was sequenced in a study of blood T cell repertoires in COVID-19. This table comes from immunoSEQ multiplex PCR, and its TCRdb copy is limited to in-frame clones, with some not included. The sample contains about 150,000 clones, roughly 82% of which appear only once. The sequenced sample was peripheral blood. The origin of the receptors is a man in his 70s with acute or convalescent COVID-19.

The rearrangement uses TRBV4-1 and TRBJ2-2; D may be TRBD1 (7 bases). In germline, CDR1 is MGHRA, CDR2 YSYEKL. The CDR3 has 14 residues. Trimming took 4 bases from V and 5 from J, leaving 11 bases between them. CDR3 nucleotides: TGCGCCAGCAGCCGACAGGGAGGAACCGGGGAGCTGTTTTTT. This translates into CASSRQGGTGELFF.

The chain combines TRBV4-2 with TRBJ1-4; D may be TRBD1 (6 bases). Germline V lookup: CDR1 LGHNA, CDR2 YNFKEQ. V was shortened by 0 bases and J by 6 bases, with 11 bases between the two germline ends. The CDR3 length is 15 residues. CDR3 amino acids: CASSQDGRGDEKLFF. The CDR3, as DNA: TGTGCCAGCAGCCAAGACGGGAGGGGGGATGAAAAACTGTTTTTT.

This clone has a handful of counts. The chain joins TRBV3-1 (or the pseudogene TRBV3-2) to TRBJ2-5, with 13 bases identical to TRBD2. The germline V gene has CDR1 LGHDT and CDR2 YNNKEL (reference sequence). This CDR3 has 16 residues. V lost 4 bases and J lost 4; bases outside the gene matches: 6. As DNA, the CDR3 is TGTGCCAGCAGCCGCAGACTAGCGGGGGGAGGAGAGACCCAGTACTTC. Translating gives CASSRRLAGGGETQYF.

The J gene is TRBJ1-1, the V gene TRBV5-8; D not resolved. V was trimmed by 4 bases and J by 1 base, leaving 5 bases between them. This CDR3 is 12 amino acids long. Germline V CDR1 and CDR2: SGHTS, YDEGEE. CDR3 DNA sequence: TGTGCCAGCAGCCCCCGGAACACTGAAGCTTTCTTT. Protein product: CASSPRNTEAFF.

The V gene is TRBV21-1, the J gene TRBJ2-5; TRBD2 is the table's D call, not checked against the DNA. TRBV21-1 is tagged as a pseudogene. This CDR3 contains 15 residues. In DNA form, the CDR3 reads TGTGCCAGCAGCTCTTCTATACTCGCACCGGAGACCCAGTACTTC. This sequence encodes CASSSSILAPETQYF.

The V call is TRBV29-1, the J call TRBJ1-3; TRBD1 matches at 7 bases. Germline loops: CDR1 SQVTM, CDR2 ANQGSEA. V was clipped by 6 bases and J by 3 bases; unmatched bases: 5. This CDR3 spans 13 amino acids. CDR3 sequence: CSVGTGVGNTIYF. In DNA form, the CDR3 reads TGCAGCGTCGGAACAGGGGTTGGAAACACCATATATTTT.

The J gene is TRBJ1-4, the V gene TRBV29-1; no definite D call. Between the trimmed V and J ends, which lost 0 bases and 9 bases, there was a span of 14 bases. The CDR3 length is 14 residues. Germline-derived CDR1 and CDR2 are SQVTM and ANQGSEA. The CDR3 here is CSVEDPLRGKKLFF. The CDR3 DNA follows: TGCAGCGTTGAAGATCCCCTGCGAGGGAAAAAACTGTTTTTT.

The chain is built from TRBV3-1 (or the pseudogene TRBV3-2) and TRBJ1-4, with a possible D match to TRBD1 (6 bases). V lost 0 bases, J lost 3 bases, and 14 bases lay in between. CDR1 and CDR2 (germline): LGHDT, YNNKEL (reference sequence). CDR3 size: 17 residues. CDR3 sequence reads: CASSQEAQGRSNEKLFF. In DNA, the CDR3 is TGTGCCAGCAGCCAAGAAGCACAGGGACGGTCTAATGAAAAACTGTTTTTT.

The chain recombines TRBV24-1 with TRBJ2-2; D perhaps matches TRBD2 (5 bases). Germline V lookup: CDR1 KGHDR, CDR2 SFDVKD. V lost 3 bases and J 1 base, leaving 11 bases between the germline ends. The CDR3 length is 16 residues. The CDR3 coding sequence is TGTGCCACCAGTGATATTGGACGGGGGAACACCGGGGAGCTGTTTTTT. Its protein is CATSDIGRGNTGELFF.

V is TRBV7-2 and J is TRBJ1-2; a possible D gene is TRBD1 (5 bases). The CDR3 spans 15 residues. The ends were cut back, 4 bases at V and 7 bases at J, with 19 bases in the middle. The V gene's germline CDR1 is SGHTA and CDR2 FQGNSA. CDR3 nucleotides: TGTGCCAGCAGCTGGGGGGGTCGGGTTCCGCGTGGCTACACCTTC. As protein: CASSWGGRVPRGYTF.

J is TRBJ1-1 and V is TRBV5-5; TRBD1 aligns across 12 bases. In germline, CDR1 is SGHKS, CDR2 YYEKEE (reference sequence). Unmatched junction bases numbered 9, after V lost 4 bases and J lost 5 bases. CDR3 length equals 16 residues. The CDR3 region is CASSPGEGQGATEAFF. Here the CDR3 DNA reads TGTGCCAGCAGCCCCGGTGAGGGACAGGGGGCAACTGAAGCTTTCTTT.

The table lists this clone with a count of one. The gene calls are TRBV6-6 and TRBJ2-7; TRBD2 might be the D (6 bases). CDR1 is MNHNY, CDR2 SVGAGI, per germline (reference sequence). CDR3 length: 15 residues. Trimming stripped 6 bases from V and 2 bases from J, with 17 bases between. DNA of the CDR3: TGTGCCAGCAGCCAACAACTCGGAGGGCCCTACGAGCAGTACTTC. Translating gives CASSQQLGGPYEQYF.

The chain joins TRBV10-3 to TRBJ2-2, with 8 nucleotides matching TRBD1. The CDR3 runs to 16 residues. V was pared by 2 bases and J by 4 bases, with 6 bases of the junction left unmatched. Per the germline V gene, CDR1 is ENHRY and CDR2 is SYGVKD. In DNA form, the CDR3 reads TGTGCCATCAGTGAGCCGACAGGGGTGGGCACCGGGGAGCTGTTTTTT. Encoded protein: CAISEPTGVGTGELFF.

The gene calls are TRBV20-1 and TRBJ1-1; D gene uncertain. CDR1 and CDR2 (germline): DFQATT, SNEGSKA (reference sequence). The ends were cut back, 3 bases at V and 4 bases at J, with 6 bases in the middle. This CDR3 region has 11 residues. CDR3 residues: CSARETTEAFF. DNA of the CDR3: TGCAGTGCTAGGGAGACCACTGAAGCTTTCTTT.

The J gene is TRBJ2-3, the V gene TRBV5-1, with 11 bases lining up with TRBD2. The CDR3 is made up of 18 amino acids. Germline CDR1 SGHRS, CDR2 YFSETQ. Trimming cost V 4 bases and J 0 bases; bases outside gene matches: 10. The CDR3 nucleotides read TGCGCCAGCAGCGCCGCTAGCGGGGGGCTGTCTAGCACAGATACGCAGTATTTT. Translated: CASSAASGGLSSTDTQYF.

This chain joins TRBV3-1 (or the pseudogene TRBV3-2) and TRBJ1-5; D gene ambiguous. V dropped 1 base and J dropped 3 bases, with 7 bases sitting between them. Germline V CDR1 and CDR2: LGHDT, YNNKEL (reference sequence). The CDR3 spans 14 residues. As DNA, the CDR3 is TGTGCCAGCAGCCAAGGCAGAAACAATCAGCCCCAGCATTTT. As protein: CASSQGRNNQPQHF.

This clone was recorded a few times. The CDR3 nucleotides read TGTGCCAGCAGCTTTGACAGGACCACCGGGGAGCTGTTTTTT. Amino acid sequence: CASSFDRTTGELFF. The chain links TRBV11-3 to TRBJ2-2; a possible D gene is TRBD1 (6 bases). CDR1 SGHNT and CDR2 YENEEA come from the germline V gene. Trimming pared 3 bases from V and 4 bases from J, leaving 9 bases between. This CDR3 is 14 amino acids long.

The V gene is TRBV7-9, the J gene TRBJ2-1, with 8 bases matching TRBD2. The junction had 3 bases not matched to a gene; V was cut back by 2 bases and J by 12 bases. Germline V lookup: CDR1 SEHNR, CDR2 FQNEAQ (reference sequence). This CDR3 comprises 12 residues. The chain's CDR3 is CASSLNGGVQFF. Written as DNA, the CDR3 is TGTGCCAGCAGCTTAAACGGGGGGGTGCAGTTCTTC.

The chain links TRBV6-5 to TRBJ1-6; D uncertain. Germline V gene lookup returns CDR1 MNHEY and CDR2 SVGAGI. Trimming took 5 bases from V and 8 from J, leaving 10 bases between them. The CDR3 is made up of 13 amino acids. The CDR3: CASSPYRDSPLHF. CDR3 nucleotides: TGTGCCAGCAGTCCGTACCGAGATTCACCCCTCCACTTT.

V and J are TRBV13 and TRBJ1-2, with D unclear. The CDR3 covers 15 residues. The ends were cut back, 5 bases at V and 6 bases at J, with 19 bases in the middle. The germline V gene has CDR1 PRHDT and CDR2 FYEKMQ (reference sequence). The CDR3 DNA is TGTGCCAGCAGCCCCCACGCCGCGGACTATGATGGCTACACCTTC. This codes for CASSPHAADYDGYTF.

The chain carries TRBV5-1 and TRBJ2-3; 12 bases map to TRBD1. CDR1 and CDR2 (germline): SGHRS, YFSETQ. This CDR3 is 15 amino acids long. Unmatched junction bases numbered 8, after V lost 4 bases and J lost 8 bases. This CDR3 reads CASSPTWDRGPTQYF. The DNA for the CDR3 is TGCGCCAGCAGCCCAACGTGGGACAGGGGGCCTACGCAGTATTTT.

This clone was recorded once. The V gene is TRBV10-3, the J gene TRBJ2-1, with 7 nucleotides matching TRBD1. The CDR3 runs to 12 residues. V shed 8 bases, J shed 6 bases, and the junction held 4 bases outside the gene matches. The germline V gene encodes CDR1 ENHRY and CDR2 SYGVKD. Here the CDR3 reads CAIQSGGNEQFF. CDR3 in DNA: TGTGCCATCCAGTCAGGGGGCAATGAGCAGTTCTTC.

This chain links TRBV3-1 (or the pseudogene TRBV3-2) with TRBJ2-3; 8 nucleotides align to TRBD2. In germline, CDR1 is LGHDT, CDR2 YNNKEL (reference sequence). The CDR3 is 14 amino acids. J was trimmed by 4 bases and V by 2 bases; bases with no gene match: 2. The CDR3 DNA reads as TGTGCCAGCAGCCAATCCGGGGGGGCAGATACGCAGTATTTT. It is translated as CASSQSGGADTQYF.

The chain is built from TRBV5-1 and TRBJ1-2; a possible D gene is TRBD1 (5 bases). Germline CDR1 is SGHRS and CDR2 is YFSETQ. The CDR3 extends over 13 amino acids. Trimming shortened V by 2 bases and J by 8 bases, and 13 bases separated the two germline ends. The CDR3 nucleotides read TGCGCCAGCAGCTTCGACGGGGGTACAGGCTACACCTTC. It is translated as CASSFDGGTGYTF.

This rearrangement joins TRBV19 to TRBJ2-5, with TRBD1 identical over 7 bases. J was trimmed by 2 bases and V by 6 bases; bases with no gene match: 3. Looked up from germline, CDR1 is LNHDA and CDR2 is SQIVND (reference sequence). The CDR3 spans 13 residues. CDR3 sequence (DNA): TGTGCCAGTAGCGGGACAGCTCAAGAGACCCAGTACTTC. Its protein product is CASSGTAQETQYF.

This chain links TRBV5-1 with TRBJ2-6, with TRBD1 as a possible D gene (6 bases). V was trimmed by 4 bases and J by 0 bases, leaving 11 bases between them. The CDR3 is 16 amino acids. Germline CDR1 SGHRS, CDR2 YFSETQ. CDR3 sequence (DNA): TGCGCCAGCAGCCTCCAGGGGAACTCTGGGGCCAACGTCCTGACTTTC. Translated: CASSLQGNSGANVLTF.

CDR3 amino acids: CASSATLGSPDTIYF. The CDR3 nucleotides are TGTGCCAGCAGCGCGACACTTGGGAGTCCAGACACCATATATTTT. The chain combines TRBV7-9 with TRBJ1-3, with D uncertain. CDR3 length: 15 residues. From germline, CDR1 is SEHNR and CDR2 FQNEAQ (reference sequence). V lost 5 bases and J 8 bases, leaving 19 bases between the germline ends.